This T cell receptor (beta chain) is from a study of T-cell reconstitution after alpha-beta-depleted transplantation in children. General study results and limits: From newly produced T cells came most of the T-cell counts and diversity one year after transplant. Several hundred expanded graft clones reportedly supplied alpha-beta T cells about two months after transplant.

The V segment lost 6 bases and the J segment 3 bases; nucleotides outside the gene matches: 8. The CDR3 is 15 residues long. TCRbeta library construction was performed incorporating unique molecular identifiers. TCRdb re-called the PCR reads through MiXCR, storing one row per CDR3 protein. The table has 200,000 to 250,000 distinct CDR3 sequences, roughly 11% seen once; the top ten hold 28%. This clonotype was found many times. Its antigen is unidentified. The source material was PBMCs, sampled before TCRalphabeta/CD19-depleted stem cell transplant. This sequence was found in a child in the first two years of life with acute myeloid leukemia, due to receive a stem cell transplant. The gene calls are TRBV12-3 or TRBV12-4 and TRBJ1-5, with 7 bases identical to TRBD1. The CDR3 DNA reads TGTGCCAGCAGAACAGGAGGGGGCTACAATCAGCCCCAGCATTTT. Its translation is CASRTGGGYNQPQHF.